This T cell receptor (beta chain) originates from a study of beta chain features in type 1 diabetes. Study-wide findings and caveats: Over-representation of high TCR-expressing cells was a possible consequence of cDNA sequencing.

Every isolated RNA sample was fully reverse transcribed, so sequencing captured expressed TCRB transcripts. TCRdb's copy holds only in-frame clones and misses some; the assay was immunoSEQ multiplex PCR. This sample has about 330,000 clones; approximately 11% occur once, and the top ten carry about 0.015%. In its sample, this clone was seen a few times. The antigen is undetermined. The sample taken for sequencing was naive CD4+ T cells from blood. The sequence derives from a woman aged 25 to 39 in good health.

In DNA, the CDR3 is TGTGCCAGCAGGACAGGGGGAGAGGGCACCGGGGAGCTGTTTTTT. It specifies CASRTGGEGTGELFF. The chain uses TRBV6-5 and TRBJ2-2; 9 positions agree with TRBD1. J was trimmed by 4 bases and V by 6 bases; bases with no gene match: 6. Germline V gene sequence: CDR1 MNHEY, CDR2 SVGAGI. The CDR3 consists of 15 residues.